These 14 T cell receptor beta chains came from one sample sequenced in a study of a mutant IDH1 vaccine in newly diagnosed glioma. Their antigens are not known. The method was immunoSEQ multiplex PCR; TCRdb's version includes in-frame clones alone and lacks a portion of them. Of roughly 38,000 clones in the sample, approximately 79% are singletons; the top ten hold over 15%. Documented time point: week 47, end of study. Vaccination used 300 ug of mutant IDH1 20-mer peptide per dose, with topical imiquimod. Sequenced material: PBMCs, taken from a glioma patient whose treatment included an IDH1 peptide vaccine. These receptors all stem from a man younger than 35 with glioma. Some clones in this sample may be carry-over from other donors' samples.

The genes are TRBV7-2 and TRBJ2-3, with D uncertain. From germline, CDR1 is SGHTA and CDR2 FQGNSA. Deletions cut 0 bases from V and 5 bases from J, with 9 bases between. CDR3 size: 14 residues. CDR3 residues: CASSLARPGDTQYF. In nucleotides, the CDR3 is TGTGCCAGCAGCTTAGCTCGGCCTGGAGATACGCAGTATTTT.

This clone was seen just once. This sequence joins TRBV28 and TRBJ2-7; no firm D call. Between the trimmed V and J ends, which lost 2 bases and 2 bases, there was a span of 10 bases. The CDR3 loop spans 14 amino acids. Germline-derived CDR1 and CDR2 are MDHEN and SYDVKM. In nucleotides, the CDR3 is TGTGCCAGCAGTTTAACCGGGCTAACCTACGAGCAGTACTTC. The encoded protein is CASSLTGLTYEQYF.

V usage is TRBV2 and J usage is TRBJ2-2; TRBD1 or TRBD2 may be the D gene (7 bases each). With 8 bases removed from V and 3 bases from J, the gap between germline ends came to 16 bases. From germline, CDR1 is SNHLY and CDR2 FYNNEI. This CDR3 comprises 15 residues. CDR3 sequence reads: CASRRPGGDTGELFF. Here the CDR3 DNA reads TGTGCCAGCCGGCGTCCAGGGGGGGACACCGGGGAGCTGTTTTTT.

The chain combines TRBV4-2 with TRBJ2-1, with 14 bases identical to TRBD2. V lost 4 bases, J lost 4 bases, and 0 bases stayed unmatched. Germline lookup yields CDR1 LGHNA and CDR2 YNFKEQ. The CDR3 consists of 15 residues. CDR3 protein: CASSRTSGGYNEQFF. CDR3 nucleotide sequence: TGTGCCAGCAGCCGGACTAGCGGGGGGTACAATGAGCAGTTCTTC.

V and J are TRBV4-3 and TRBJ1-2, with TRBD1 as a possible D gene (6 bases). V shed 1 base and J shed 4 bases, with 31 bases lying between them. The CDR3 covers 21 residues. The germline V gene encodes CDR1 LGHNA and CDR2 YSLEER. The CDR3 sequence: CASSQVRGGGPRAGRTYGYTF. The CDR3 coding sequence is TGCGCCAGCAGCCAAGTGAGGGGAGGGGGTCCCCGGGCCGGACGGACCTATGGCTACACCTTC.

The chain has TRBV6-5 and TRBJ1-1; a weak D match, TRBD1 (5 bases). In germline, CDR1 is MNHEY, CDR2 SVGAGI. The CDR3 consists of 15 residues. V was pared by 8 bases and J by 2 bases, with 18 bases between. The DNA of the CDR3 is TGTGCCAGCTTGGCGGACACGACTGATAACACTGAAGCTTTCTTT. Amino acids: CASLADTTDNTEAFF.

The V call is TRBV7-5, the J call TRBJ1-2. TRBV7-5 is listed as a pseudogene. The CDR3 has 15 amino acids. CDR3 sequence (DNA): TGTGCCAGAAGCTTAGTAGTGGGGGGTCAGGGCGGCTACACCTTC. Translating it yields CARSLVVGGQGGYTF.

The CDR3 DNA follows: TGTGCCAGCAGCTTAGAGTCAGGGTTCTACGAGCAGTACTTC. Translated: CASSLESGFYEQYF. The chain is built from TRBV7-2 and TRBJ2-7; D is perhaps TRBD1 (5 bases). The CDR3 runs 14 residues. From germline, CDR1 is SGHTA and CDR2 FQGNSA. Trimming left V 1 base short and J 3 bases short, with 10 bases between.

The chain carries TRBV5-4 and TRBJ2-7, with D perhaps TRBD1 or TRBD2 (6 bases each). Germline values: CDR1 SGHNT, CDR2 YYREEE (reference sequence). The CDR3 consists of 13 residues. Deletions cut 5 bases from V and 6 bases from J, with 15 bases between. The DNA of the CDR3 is TGTGCCAGCAGTAACTTACAGGGAGGCGAGCAGTACTTC. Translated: CASSNLQGGEQYF.

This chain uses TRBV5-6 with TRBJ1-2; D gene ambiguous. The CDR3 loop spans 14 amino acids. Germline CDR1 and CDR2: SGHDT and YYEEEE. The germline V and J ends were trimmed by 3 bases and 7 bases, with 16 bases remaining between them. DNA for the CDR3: TGTGCCAGCAGCTCAAGCGGGGTTTGGGTTGGCTACACCTTC. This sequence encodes CASSSSGVWVGYTF.

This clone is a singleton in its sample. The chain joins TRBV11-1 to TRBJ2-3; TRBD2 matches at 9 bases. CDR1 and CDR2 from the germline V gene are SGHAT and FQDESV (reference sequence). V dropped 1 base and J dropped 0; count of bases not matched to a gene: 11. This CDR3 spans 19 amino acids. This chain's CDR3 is CASSLVGSGSASSTDTQYF. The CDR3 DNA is TGTGCCAGCAGCTTAGTGGGTAGCGGGAGCGCCTCAAGCACAGATACGCAGTATTTT.

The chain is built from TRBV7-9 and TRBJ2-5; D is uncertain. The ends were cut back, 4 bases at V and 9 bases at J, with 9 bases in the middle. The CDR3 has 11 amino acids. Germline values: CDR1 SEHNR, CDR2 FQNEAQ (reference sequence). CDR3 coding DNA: TGTGCCAGCAGCTGGACGGGCGCCCAGTACTTC. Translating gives CASSWTGAQYF.

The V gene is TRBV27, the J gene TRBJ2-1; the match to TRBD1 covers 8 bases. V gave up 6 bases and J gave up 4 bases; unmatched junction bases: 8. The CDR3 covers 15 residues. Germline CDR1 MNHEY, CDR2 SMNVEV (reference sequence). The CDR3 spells CASRPGTGHYNEQFF. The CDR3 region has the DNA TGTGCCAGCAGGCCCGGGACAGGCCATTACAATGAGCAGTTCTTC.

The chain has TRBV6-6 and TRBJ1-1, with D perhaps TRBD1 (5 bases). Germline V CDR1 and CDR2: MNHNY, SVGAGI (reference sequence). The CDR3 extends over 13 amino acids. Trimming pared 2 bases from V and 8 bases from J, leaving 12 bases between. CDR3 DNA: TGTGCCAGCAGTTACCCGGGACGCCCAGAAGCTTTCTTT. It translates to CASSYPGRPEAFF.